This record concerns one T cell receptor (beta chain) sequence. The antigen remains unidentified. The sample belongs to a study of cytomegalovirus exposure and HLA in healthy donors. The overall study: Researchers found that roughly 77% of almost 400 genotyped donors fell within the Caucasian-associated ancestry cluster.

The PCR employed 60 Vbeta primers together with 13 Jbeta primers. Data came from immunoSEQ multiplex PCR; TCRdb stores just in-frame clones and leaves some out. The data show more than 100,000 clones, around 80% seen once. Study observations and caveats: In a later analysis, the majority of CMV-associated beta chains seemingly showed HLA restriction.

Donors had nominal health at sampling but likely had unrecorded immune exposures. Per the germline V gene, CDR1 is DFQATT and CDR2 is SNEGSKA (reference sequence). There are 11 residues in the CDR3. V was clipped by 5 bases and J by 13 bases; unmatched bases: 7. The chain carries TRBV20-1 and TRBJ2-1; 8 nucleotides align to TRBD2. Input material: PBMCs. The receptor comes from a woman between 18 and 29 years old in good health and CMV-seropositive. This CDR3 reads CSARAGTSQFF. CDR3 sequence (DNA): TGCAGTGCTCGGGCCGGGACTAGTCAGTTCTTC.